These T cell receptor beta chains were read from a single sample in a study of cytomegalovirus exposure and HLA in healthy donors. Measured with immunoSEQ multiplex PCR; TCRdb has only the in-frame clones, and not every one. The profile covers roughly 75,000 clones, with around four fifths appearing a single time and around 3% taken by the ten largest. The sequenced sample was PBMCs. All receptors derive from a man aged 25 to 40 in good health and CMV-seronegative. Both conserved end residues are part of each CDR3. The order of the fields is clone size, J gene, D gene, V gene, CDR3 protein, CDR3 DNA. The D gene is left open where the match is weak. Only some rows state a clone size, as once, few, many or a class for expanded clones.

.	TRBJ1-1	.	TRBV6-5	CASSYTDRSEAFF	TGTGCCAGCAGTTACACCGACAGATCTGAAGCTTTCTTT
.	TRBJ2-1	TRBD2	TRBV5-1	CASSPGLAVNNEQFF	TGCGCCAGCAGCCCCGGACTAGCGGTAAACAATGAGCAGTTCTTC
.	TRBJ1-2	TRBD1	TRBV11-2	CASSVGQGYGYTF	TGTGCCAGCAGCGTTGGACAGGGCTATGGCTACACCTTC
once	TRBJ2-6	.	TRBV14	CASSLRDSGANVLTF	TGTGCCAGCAGCCTCAGGGATTCTGGGGCCAACGTCCTGACTTTC
.	TRBJ2-1	TRBD2	TRBV19	CASSISSGRYNEQFF	TGTGCCAGTAGTATTAGTAGCGGGAGGTACAATGAGCAGTTCTTC
.	TRBJ2-2	TRBD2	TRBV7-8	CASNRGLAGPTRELFF	TGTGCCAGCAACCGTGGACTAGCGGGACCCACCCGGGAGCTGTTTTTT
.	TRBJ1-5	TRBD1	TRBV6-4	CASRGADRGNQPQHF	TGTGCCAGCAGGGGGGCGGACAGGGGCAATCAGCCCCAGCATTTT
.	TRBJ1-1	.	TRBV6-1	CASTRGGSTEAFF	TGTGCCAGCACCCGGGGGGGGAGTACTGAAGCTTTCTTT
.	TRBJ1-6	.	TRBV2	CASINYRDSPLHF	TGTGCCAGCATTAATTACAGGGATTCACCCCTCCACTTT
.	TRBJ1-5	TRBD1	TRBV6-5	CASSSTGLANQPQHF	TGTGCCAGCAGTTCGACAGGGCTTGCCAATCAGCCCCAGCATTTT
.	TRBJ2-2	.	TRBV7-9	CASSLRGQNTGELFF	TGTGCCAGCAGCTTGAGGGGACAAAACACCGGGGAGCTGTTTTTT
many	TRBJ2-6	.	TRBV15	CATSRDRGSGANVLTF	TGTGCCACCAGCAGAGATAGGGGATCTGGGGCCAACGTCCTGACTTTC
.	TRBJ1-1	.	TRBV4-3	CASSQDRGTEAFF	TGCGCCAGCAGCCAAGATCGAGGGACTGAAGCTTTCTTT
once	TRBJ1-1	.	TRBV19	CASSILTNTEAFF	TGTGCCAGTAGTATACTAACTAACACTGAAGCTTTCTTT
.	TRBJ2-7	.	TRBV28	CASSPGDTRAYEQYF	TGTGCCAGCAGTCCAGGGGACACGCGGGCCTACGAGCAGTACTTC
.	TRBJ2-5	.	TRBV5-1	CASRPGEAETQYF	TGCGCCAGCAGGCCGGGTGAGGCGGAGACCCAGTACTTC
.	TRBJ2-1	TRBD1	TRBV5-1	CASSLDRGELEQFF	TGCGCCAGCAGCTTGGACAGGGGTGAACTTGAGCAGTTCTTC
.	TRBJ2-1	.	TRBV5-1	CASSLGSPSSYNEQFF	TGCGCCAGCAGCTTGGGTAGCCCTAGCTCCTACAATGAGCAGTTCTTC
.	TRBJ2-3	TRBD2	TRBV14	CASSRRLASTDTQYF	TGTGCCAGCAGCCGCCGACTAGCTAGCACAGATACGCAGTATTTT
.	TRBJ2-4	TRBD1	TRBV19	CASSIGTGGPNIQYF	TGTGCCAGTAGTATAGGGACAGGGGGTCCTAACATTCAGTACTTC
.	TRBJ2-5	TRBD1	TRBV7-6	CASSSDRGRQETQYF	TGTGCCAGCAGCTCAGACAGGGGGCGGCAAGAGACCCAGTACTTC
.	TRBJ2-2	.	TRBV6-1	CASSAGTGELFF	TGTGCCAGCAGTGCGGGCACCGGGGAGCTGTTTTTT
.	TRBJ1-5	.	TRBV4-2	CASSHNHSGDSNQPQHF	TGTGCCAGCAGCCATAACCACTCCGGGGATAGCAATCAGCCCCAGCATTTT
.	TRBJ1-5	TRBD1	TRBV30	CAWRGGGQPQHF	TGTGCCTGGAGAGGGGGCGGCCAGCCCCAGCATTTT
.	TRBJ2-4	TRBD1	TRBV15	CATSSSDRGNIQYF	TGTGCCACCAGCAGCTCGGACAGGGGAAACATTCAGTACTTC
once	TRBJ2-2	.	TRBV9	CASSVAEGRTGELFF	TGTGCCAGCAGCGTAGCTGAGGGAAGGACCGGGGAGCTGTTTTTT
.	TRBJ1-4	.	TRBV11-3	CASRQTDGSGKLFF	TGTGCCAGCAGGCAAACCGACGGCTCCGGGAAACTGTTTTTT
.	TRBJ2-7	TRBD1	TRBV27	CASSPDRGGYEQYF	TGTGCCAGCAGTCCGGACAGGGGTGGATACGAGCAGTACTTC
.	TRBJ2-1	.	TRBV5-5	CASSLAGEDNEQFF	TGTGCCAGCAGCTTGGCCGGGGAGGACAATGAGCAGTTCTTC
.	TRBJ2-2	.	TRBV19	CASSPGQRYTGELFF	TGTGCCAGTAGTCCCGGACAGCGTTACACCGGGGAGCTGTTTTTT
once	TRBJ1-2	.	TRBV18	CASSPREAPGVYGYTF	TGTGCCAGCTCACCACGTGAGGCTCCCGGGGTCTATGGCTACACCTTC
.	TRBJ1-1	TRBD1	TRBV12-5	CASGTTGLEEAFF	TGTGCTAGTGGAACGACAGGGTTAGAGGAAGCTTTCTTT
.	TRBJ1-2	TRBD1	TRBV19	CASSTDRGHGYTF	TGTGCCAGTAGTACCGACAGGGGGCATGGCTACACCTTC
.	TRBJ2-2	.	TRBV15	CATSRGLGTVIGTGELFF	TGTGCCACCAGCAGAGGACTAGGGACAGTGATCGGCACCGGGGAGCTGTTTTTT
.	TRBJ1-4	TRBD1	TRBV29-1	CSVEDRASTNEKLFF	TGCAGCGTTGAGGACAGGGCATCAACTAATGAAAAACTGTTTTTT
.	TRBJ2-5	.	TRBV6-6	CASSYGRGETQYF	TGTGCCAGCAGTTACGGCAGGGGAGAGACCCAGTACTTC
.	TRBJ2-7	TRBD1	TRBV4-1	CASSQDRGQLSEQYF	TGCGCCAGCAGCCAAGATAGGGGACAGCTCTCCGAGCAGTACTTC